The 10 T cell receptor beta chains presented below share a single source sample, sequenced in a study of identical twins listed by TCRdb under 2016. Preparation of the library involved 5' RACE. For sequencing, an Illumina HiSeq 2000 was employed. TCRdb ran its own pipeline on the public reads, namely fastp trimming at Q25 and MiXCR clone calling, and kept in-frame beta chains. Entries that share a CDR3 protein sequence are merged under the most common genes and DNA. Recorded for this sample are 1.5 million to 2 million distinct CDR3 sequences; under 35% of them occurred a single time. The ten largest clones represent about 0.27% of the sample. The sample taken for sequencing was cord blood. Receptors were obtained from a newborn girl in good health.

The genes are TRBV3-1 and TRBJ2-1; 7 bases are a match to TRBD2. The J call may be mistaken, given a closer DNA end match to TRBJ2-7. Germline CDR1 and CDR2: LGHDT and YNNKEL (reference sequence). This CDR3 comprises 16 residues. Here the CDR3 reads CASSQGYSGVYDEQYF. The CDR3 bases are TGTGCCAGCAGCCAAGGATACAGCGGGGTCTACGATGAGCAGTACTTC.

This clonotype was recorded a few times. The chain uses TRBV3-1 and TRBJ2-5; D unresolved. CDR1 is LGHDT and CDR2 is YNNKEL in the germline V gene (reference sequence). The CDR3 covers 12 residues. The V end lost 3 bases, the J end lost 5 bases, and 7 bases lay between the germline ends. The CDR3 DNA reads TGTGCCAGCAGCCAGTATCTGGAGACCCAGTACTTC. Encoded protein: CASSQYLETQYF.

This clonotype occurred a few times. The chain uses TRBV7-2 and TRBJ2-7; D is undetermined. Germline V CDR1 and CDR2: SGHTA, FQGNSA. The CDR3 is made up of 14 amino acids. Trimming stripped 1 base from V and 0 bases from J, with 7 bases between. Here the CDR3 reads CASSLERYSYEQYF. The CDR3 DNA is TGTGCCAGCAGCTTAGAGAGATACTCCTACGAGCAGTACTTC.

The CDR3 is CASRQPTGQPHF. The CDR3 bases are TGTGCCAGCAGGCAACCGACAGGGCAACCCCACTTT. The chain is built from TRBV6-5 and TRBJ1-6; 7 bases are shared with TRBD1. There are 12 residues in the CDR3. CDR1 MNHEY and CDR2 SVGAGI come from the germline V gene. The trim removed 6 bases at V and 18 bases at J, leaving 11 bases unmatched.

This chain links TRBV6-5 with TRBJ2-5; D gene unclear. Between the trimmed V and J ends, which lost 2 bases and 5 bases, there was a span of 9 bases. CDR1 is MNHEY, CDR2 SVGAGI, per germline. This CDR3 is built from 13 residues. The CDR3 coding sequence is TGTGCCAGCAGTTACGATGGACGTGAGACCCAGTACTTC. Translating it yields CASSYDGRETQYF.

A remark on this clonotype: One end of the junction is discordant with germline, which a read error may explain. The genes are TRBV28 and TRBJ1-1; a possible D gene is TRBD1 (6 bases). CDR3 length: 14 amino acids. The germline V gene has CDR1 MDHEN and CDR2 SYDVKM. The CDR3 DNA sequence: TGTGCCAGCAGCATCAAGGGGGATAGGACTGGAGCTTTCTTT. It codes for CASSIKGDRTGAFF.

This clonotype showed up just a few times. The CDR3 DNA is TGTGCCAGCAGCCAAGAAAGGACTCTATACAATGAGCAGTTCTTC. Amino acids: CASSQERTLYNEQFF. J is TRBJ2-1 and V is TRBV14, with D possibly matching TRBD2 (5 bases). The CDR3 sequence is 15 residues long. Trimming took 0 bases from V and 4 from J, leaving 10 bases between them. Germline CDR1 is SGHDN and CDR2 is FVKESK.

The chain uses TRBV27 and TRBJ2-7, with D possibly being TRBD2 (7 bases). Germline CDR1 is MNHEY and CDR2 is SMNVEV (reference sequence). Trimming removed 7 bases at V and 7 bases at J, with 17 bases between. The CDR3 totals 13 residues. The CDR3: CASTRGGVGEQYF. CDR3 bases: TGTGCCAGCACCCGAGGGGGGGTAGGAGAGCAGTACTTC.

This clonotype was observed a few times. The chain combines TRBV20-1 with TRBJ1-1; a weak D match, TRBD1 (6 bases). CDR3 size: 13 residues. Germline CDR1 and CDR2: DFQATT and SNEGSKA (reference sequence). V was shortened by 3 bases and J by 3 bases, with 11 bases between the two germline ends. Here the CDR3 DNA reads TGCAGTGCTAGTTCCGGGGGCGACACTGAAGCTTTCTTT. Its translation is CSASSGGDTEAFF.

This clonotype showed up many times. The CDR3, as DNA: TGTGCCATCAGTGAGTCGGGTTCTGGGGCCAACGTCCTGACTTTC. Translated: CAISESGSGANVLTF. The chain links TRBV10-3 to TRBJ2-6; D is undetermined. Germline V gives CDR1 ENHRY, CDR2 SYGVKD. V lost 0 bases, J lost 1 base, and 4 bases lay in between. CDR3 size: 15 residues.